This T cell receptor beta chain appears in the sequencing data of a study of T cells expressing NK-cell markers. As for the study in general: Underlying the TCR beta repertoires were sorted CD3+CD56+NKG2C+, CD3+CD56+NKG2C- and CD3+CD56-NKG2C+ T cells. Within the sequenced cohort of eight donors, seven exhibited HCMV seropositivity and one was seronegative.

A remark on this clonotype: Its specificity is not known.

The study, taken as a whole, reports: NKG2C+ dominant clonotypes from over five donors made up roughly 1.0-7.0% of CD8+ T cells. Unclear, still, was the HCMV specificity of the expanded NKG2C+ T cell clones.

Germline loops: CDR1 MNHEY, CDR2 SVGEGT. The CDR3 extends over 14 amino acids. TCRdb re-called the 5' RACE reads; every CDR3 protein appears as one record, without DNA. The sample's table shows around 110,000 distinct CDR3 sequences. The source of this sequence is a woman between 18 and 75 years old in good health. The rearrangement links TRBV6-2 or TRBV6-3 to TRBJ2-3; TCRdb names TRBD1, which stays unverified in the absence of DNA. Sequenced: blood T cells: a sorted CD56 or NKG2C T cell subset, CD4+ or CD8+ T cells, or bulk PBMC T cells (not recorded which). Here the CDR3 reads CDSSRTGITDTQYF.